This T cell receptor beta chain was found in a study of human versus mouse CDR3 diversity and MHC coevolution. Study results and limitations: Mice had fewer CDR3 deletions and insertions than humans on average.

Germline values: CDR1 MNHEY, CDR2 SMNVEV (reference sequence). With 2 bases removed from V and 7 bases from J, the gap between germline ends came to 12 bases. This CDR3 comprises 15 residues. A remark on this clone: The antigen is undetermined.

Assay: immunoSEQ multiplex PCR; the TCRdb copy retains only in-frame clones and omits some. The table has 86,000 or so clones, just over 90% seen once. The V and J genes are TRBV27 and TRBJ1-6, with D hard to call. Sequencing was carried out using naive CD4+ T cells from blood. As to subset: CD45RO-negative CD62L-positive naive CD4 T cells. This TCR was recovered from a person between 25 and 75 years old in good health. The CDR3 nucleotides read TGTGCCAGCAGTTTAGAAAGATCTATGAATTCACCCCTCCACTTT. Protein sequence: CASSLERSMNSPLHF.